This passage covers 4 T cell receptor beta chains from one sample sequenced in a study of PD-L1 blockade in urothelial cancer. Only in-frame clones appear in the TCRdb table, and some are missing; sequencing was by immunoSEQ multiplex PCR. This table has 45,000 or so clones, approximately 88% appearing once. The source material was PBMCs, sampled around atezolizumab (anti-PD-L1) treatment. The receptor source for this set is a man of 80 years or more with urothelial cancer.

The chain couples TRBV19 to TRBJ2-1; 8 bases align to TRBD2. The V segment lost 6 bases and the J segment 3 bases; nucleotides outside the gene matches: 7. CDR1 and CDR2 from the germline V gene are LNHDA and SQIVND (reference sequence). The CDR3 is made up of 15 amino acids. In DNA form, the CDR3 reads TGTGCCAGTAGCGAAACTAGCGGACTCTACAATGAGCAGTTCTTC. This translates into CASSETSGLYNEQFF.

The CDR3 reads CASSRTWSGEIMETQYF. The CDR3 DNA sequence: TGTGCCAGCAGCCGCACGTGGAGCGGGGAAATCATGGAGACCCAGTACTTC. This sequence joins TRBV11-2 and TRBJ2-5; 7 bases line up with TRBD2. The J segment lost 5 bases and the V segment lost 5 bases, leaving 17 bases of the junction unmatched. This CDR3 has 17 residues. Germline values: CDR1 SGHAT, CDR2 FQNNGV.

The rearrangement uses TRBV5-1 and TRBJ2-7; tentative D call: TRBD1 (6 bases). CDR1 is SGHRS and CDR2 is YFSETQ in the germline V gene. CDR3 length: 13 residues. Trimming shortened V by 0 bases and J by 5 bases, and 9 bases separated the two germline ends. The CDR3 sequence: CASSLDRANEQYF. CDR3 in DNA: TGCGCCAGCAGCTTGGACAGGGCAAACGAGCAGTACTTC. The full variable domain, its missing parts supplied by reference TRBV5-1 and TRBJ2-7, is KAGVTQTPRYLIKTRGQQVTLSCSPISGHRSVSWYQQTPGQGLQFLFEYFSETQRNKGNFPGRFSGRQFSNSRSEMNVSTLELGDSALYLCASSLDRANEQYFGPGTRLTVT.

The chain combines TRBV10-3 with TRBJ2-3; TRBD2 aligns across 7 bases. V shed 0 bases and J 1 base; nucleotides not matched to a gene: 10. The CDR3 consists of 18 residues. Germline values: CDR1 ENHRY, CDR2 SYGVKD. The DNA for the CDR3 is TGTGCCATCAGTGAGTCTGGGGCCAAGGCGGGGGGCACAGATACGCAGTATTTT. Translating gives CAISESGAKAGGTDTQYF.